This T cell receptor (beta chain) was identified during a study of immune heterogeneity within non-small cell lung tumors. Looking at the study overall: Among the tumors, a few were squamous cell carcinomas, approximately 10 were non-squamous carcinomas and 1 was not otherwise specified. Points from the study as a whole: Largely different high-frequency T-cell receptor beta clonotypes were found between individual patients. High-frequency clones unique to single sites coexisted with identical dominant CDR3 beta clonotypes that recurred across tumor sites within a patient.

Bulk tumor genomic DNA constituted the template, at 600 ng per sample. Biopsies that were spaced far apart were taken, several per primary tumor, during surgery. Patients with untreated, newly diagnosed non-small cell lung cancer underwent curative surgery. The germline V and J ends were trimmed by 0 bases and 2 bases, with 13 bases remaining between them. This CDR3 region has 15 residues. Germline values: CDR1 GTSNPN, CDR2 SVGIG (reference sequence). In this sample, this clonotype is medium-sized. The antigen remains undetermined. Amplifying TCR beta CDR3 involved multiplex PCR carried out with 32 V and 13 J primers. TCRdb fed the multiplex PCR reads into MiXCR, producing one record per CDR3 protein. The data contain some 5,500 distinct CDR3 sequences, about 17% of them singletons.

The chain links TRBV30 to TRBJ2-5; D unresolved. The sequence was collected from a man aged 40-49 years with non-small cell lung cancer. The sequencing sample was made of lung tumor tissue. The CDR3 here is CAWSVGEGLQETQYF. The CDR3 nucleotides read TGTGCCTGGAGTGTGGGCGAAGGGTTACAAGAGACCCAGTACTTC.